The T cell receptor beta chain described here comes from a study of glioma-infiltrating T cells after dendritic cell vaccination (dated by TCRdb to about 2016). Notes on the research overall: The cohort comprised around 15 glioblastoma patients from Phase I and II dendritic cell vaccination trials, 9 newly diagnosed and 6 with recurrent disease. Between the early 2000s and the early 2010s, patients were given autologous tumor lysate-pulsed dendritic cell vaccination. To make the vaccine, monocyte-derived dendritic cells were cultured for seven to eight days with IL-4 and GM-CSF and then pulsed overnight with autologous tumor lysate. Three intradermal dendritic cell vaccine injections were administered to patients at biweekly intervals in the arm below the axilla. Survival after dendritic cell vaccination was correlated with TCR sequencing metrics such as TIL content and the overlap between tumor and blood repertoires. Deep sequencing of TCR beta CDR3 regions was used to quantify tumor-infiltrating lymphocyte content and compare tumor and blood repertoires in dendritic cell-vaccinated glioblastoma patients. Broader findings and caveats from the paper: Higher estimated pretreatment TIL content predicted longer time to progression and overall survival after dendritic cell vaccination. The three-group TCR overlap response model was characterized as speculative, and prospective validation of the model was stated to be required. The cohort was small and heterogeneous, and full blood and tumor sets were available for few patients, with initial-recurrent tumor pairs available for even fewer patients. No direct relationship between TCR clonality and survival was found, suggesting a diverse polyclonal response may matter.

The immunoSEQ assay amplified TCRB CDR3 regions from roughly 2 micrograms of genomic DNA, or from all available DNA when less than that amount was available. Multiplex PCR used 60 forward primers for TCR V beta segments and 13 reverse primers for J beta segments. To estimate reads per starting template, synthetic control templates were spiked into each sample at limiting dilution. The Illumina HiSeq System generated sequencing reads of 87 bp. Processing in the source paper ran as follows. PCR and sequencing errors were removed by merging closely related sequences with a nearest neighbor algorithm. TCR overlap was defined as the percentage of unique tumor TCR beta sequences that were also found in the peripheral blood of the same patient. Entries here come from immuneACCESS through TCRdb and include only in-frame sequences with V and J called. Some clones fail to appear in such tables; in the studies checked, an unresolved V gene covers under half of the shortfall, and the cause of the remainder is unknown. D and trimming were read from the DNA, whereas the V and J calls and clone size are those reported in that table. The sample yields 95,000 or so clones; around 85% were counted once. Together, the top ten hold under 3% of the sample.

From cysteine to phenylalanine, the CDR3 is 14 amino acids long. The sequence is cut down to CDR3 DNA, 42 bases in frame from base 1. V is pruned by 7 bases and J by 6 bases, leaving 10 bases of the junction without a gene match. The germline V gene supplies CDR1 MNHNS and CDR2 SASEGT. In the case of this clone: Its antigen is still unknown. Base qualities are not at hand, and no much larger clone is one base apart.

Patients were selected for having adequate residual fresh-frozen tumor tissue and more than two years of available survival data. Molecular status otherwise varied across the glioblastoma patients, but none of them carried an isocitrate dehydrogenase mutation. PBMC were collected before vaccination, two weeks after the third vaccination, and at tumor progression when it occurred. Genomic DNA was extracted with the Qiagen DNeasy Blood extraction Kit. This clonotype was obtained from a human donor with glioblastoma. The sequences come from blood, collected before dendritic cell vaccination. This sequence uses TRBV6-1 and TRBJ2-7; TRBD1 fits 9 bases in the junction. The CDR3 region reads CASTQGQGGGEQYF. The DNA is TGTGCCAGCACTCAGGGACAGGGTGGTGGCGAGCAGTACTTC.